Described below is a single T cell receptor (beta chain) sequence and its context. The sample belongs to a study of shared T cell receptors in the human thymus. This CDR3 region has 17 residues. TCRdb's copy holds only in-frame clones and misses some; the assay was immunoSEQ multiplex PCR. The sample holds roughly 500,000 clones, 75% to 85% seen once. Separately, the same data were catalogued under a study of human thymus T cells. Turning to that study: Thymic samples were excised during corrective heart operations.

Sequenced material: thymocytes. The chain combines TRBV21-1 with TRBJ2-5; TRBD2, the table's D call, lacks a check against the DNA. TRBV21-1 is a recognized pseudogene. This sequence was found in a boy younger than two with a congenital heart defect. DNA of the CDR3: TGTGCCAGCAGCAAAGGGGGGGGTGGGCCTGGCGAAGAGACCCAGTACTTC. Encoded protein: CASSKGGGGPGEETQYF.